These 16 T cell receptor beta chains originate from one sample sequenced in a study of beta chain features in type 1 diabetes. Reverse transcription of all isolated RNA meant that expressed TCRB transcripts were sequenced. Only in-frame clones appear in the TCRdb table, and some are missing; sequencing was by immunoSEQ multiplex PCR. The table has approximately 170,000 clones, approximately 8.4% seen once. The material sequenced was central memory CD4+ T cells from blood. Receptors were obtained from a woman between 18 and 29 years old in good health.

DNA for the CDR3: TGTGCCAGCAGTTGGGACAGGGGGAAGACTGAAGCTTTCTTT. It yields the protein CASSWDRGKTEAFF. This chain joins TRBV27 and TRBJ1-1; TRBD1 agrees at 11 bases. V shed 4 bases, J shed 5 bases, and the junction held 3 bases outside the gene matches. From germline, CDR1 is MNHEY and CDR2 SMNVEV (reference sequence). This CDR3 is 14 amino acids long.

This clone came up a few times. The chain links TRBV19 to TRBJ2-1, with 8 bases fitting TRBD2. Germline V gene lookup returns CDR1 LNHDA and CDR2 SQIVND (reference sequence). This CDR3 contains 15 residues. V was clipped by 4 bases and J by 1 base; unmatched bases: 3. The CDR3 coding sequence is TGTGCCAGTAGTAGAGCGGGAGCATCCTACAATGAGCAGTTCTTC. This encodes CASSRAGASYNEQFF.

This clone has just a few counts. The V call is TRBV19, the J call TRBJ2-7, with TRBD2 matching over 11 bases. The germline V gene encodes CDR1 LNHDA and CDR2 SQIVND (reference sequence). CDR3 length: 14 residues. V lost 6 bases, J lost 5 bases, and 6 bases stayed unmatched. The CDR3 DNA is TGTGCCAGTAGCCCTAGCGGGAGGAAGAACGAGCAGTACTTC. Translating it yields CASSPSGRKNEQYF.

In this sample, this clone turned up a few times. The chain joins TRBV5-1 to TRBJ2-5, with 9 bases that match TRBD2. There are 16 residues in the CDR3. Germline CDR1 is SGHRS and CDR2 is YFSETQ. V lost 0 bases to trimming and J lost 4 bases; unmatched junction nucleotides: 7. The CDR3 DNA reads TGCGCCAGCAGCTTGGATAGCGGGAGAAACGGAGAGACCCAGTACTTC. This translates into CASSLDSGRNGETQYF.

The genes are TRBV4-2 and TRBJ2-4; tentative D call: TRBD1 (6 bases). Germline V gene lookup returns CDR1 LGHNA and CDR2 YNFKEQ. This CDR3 has 14 residues. Trimming stripped 5 bases from V and 9 bases from J, with 17 bases between. The CDR3 nucleotides read TGTGCCAGCAGCGAACAGGGCCCGGACTCCATTCAGTACTTC. Encoded protein: CASSEQGPDSIQYF.

The genes are TRBV7-9 and TRBJ1-1; possibly TRBD1 for D (5 bases). There are 14 residues in the CDR3. The ends were cut back, 2 bases at V and 5 bases at J, with 12 bases in the middle. The germline V gene encodes CDR1 SEHNR and CDR2 FQNEAQ (reference sequence). CDR3 nucleotide sequence: TGTGCCAGCAGCTTAAAGGGGTTTCGGACTGAAGCTTTCTTT. Its translation: CASSLKGFRTEAFF.

In its sample, this clone was seen a few times. V gene TRBV6-5 combines with J gene TRBJ1-1; D call uncertain. In germline, CDR1 is MNHEY, CDR2 SVGAGI. The CDR3 extends over 14 amino acids. The germline V and J ends were trimmed by 5 bases and 11 bases, with 21 bases remaining between them. For the CDR3, the DNA is TGTGCCAGCAGTGTTTCGGGAATCCCAAGAGAGGCTTTCTTT. Encoded protein: CASSVSGIPREAFF.

The chain joins TRBV11-1 to TRBJ1-2, with 8 positions matching TRBD1. CDR3 length equals 14 residues. V lost 5 bases, J lost 4 bases, and 6 bases stayed unmatched. Germline loops: CDR1 SGHAT, CDR2 FQDESV (reference sequence). The CDR3: CASSPGQGGYGYTF. CDR3 nucleotide sequence: TGTGCCAGCAGCCCCGGACAGGGCGGCTATGGCTACACCTTC.

This chain joins TRBV7-2 and TRBJ1-2; D is unresolved. Germline V gene data show CDR1 as SGHTA and CDR2 as FQGNSA. The length of the CDR3 is 13 residues. The V and J ends lost 3 bases and 4 bases respectively, with 9 bases between them. The CDR3 DNA follows: TGTGCCAGCAGCTTCCCGGCGGCCTATGGCTACACCTTC. Residues: CASSFPAAYGYTF.

The table lists this clone with a few counts. This rearrangement joins TRBV19 to TRBJ2-1; TRBD1 agrees at 10 bases. With V trimmed by 7 bases and J by 6 bases, 9 bases remained unmatched. Germline V CDR1 and CDR2: LNHDA, SQIVND (reference sequence). The CDR3 contains 15 residues. The CDR3 bases are TGTGCCAGTATGACCGGGACAGGGGTTATCAATGAGCAGTTCTTC. It specifies CASMTGTGVINEQFF.

The chain is built from TRBV4-3 and TRBJ2-1; 12 bases fit TRBD2. V lost 4 bases and J lost 0; bases outside the gene matches: 10. The CDR3 loop spans 19 amino acids. Germline V gene data show CDR1 as LGHNA and CDR2 as YSLEER. The CDR3 bases are TGCGCCAGCAGCCTTCGGACTAGCGGGGTCCCGAGCTCCTACAATGAGCAGTTCTTC. Amino acid sequence: CASSLRTSGVPSSYNEQFF.

This clone came up many times. This rearrangement joins TRBV7-2 to TRBJ2-5; TRBD2 agrees at 10 bases. Germline-derived CDR1 and CDR2 are SGHTA and FQGNSA. This CDR3 has 16 amino acids. The V and J ends lost 5 bases and 4 bases, in that order; junction bases with no gene match: 10. CDR3 coding DNA: TGTGCCAGCAGCCGCCACCCTCCTAGCGGGGGAGAGACCCAGTACTTC. Translating gives CASSRHPPSGGETQYF.

The rearrangement joins TRBV29-1 to TRBJ2-3; a weak D match, TRBD2 (6 bases). The V end was cut by 6 bases, the J end by 6 bases, with 19 bases between. Germline values: CDR1 SQVTM, CDR2 ANQGSEA. The CDR3 consists of 14 residues. CDR3 DNA: TGCAGCGTCGGAGGCGCTAGCGTCTCGGATACGCAGTATTTT. It translates to CSVGGASVSDTQYF.

This rearrangement joins TRBV11-2 to TRBJ2-7; TRBD2 matches at 9 bases. Germline CDR1 and CDR2: SGHAT and FQNNGV. V was clipped by 2 bases and J by 1 base; unmatched bases: 0. CDR3 length: 14 amino acids. CDR3 in DNA: TGTGCCAGCAGCTTACTAGCGGGATCCTACGAGCAGTACTTC. Residues: CASSLLAGSYEQYF.

The chain uses TRBV6-1 and TRBJ2-1; no definite D call. V lost 5 bases and J 8 bases, leaving 10 bases between the germline ends. Germline CDR1 reads MNHNS; CDR2 reads SASEGT. The CDR3 has 12 residues. The CDR3 is CASSRNMDEQFF. CDR3 in DNA: TGTGCCAGCAGTCGAAACATGGATGAGCAGTTCTTC.

V gene TRBV11-2 combines with J gene TRBJ2-1; 12 bases are a match to TRBD2. Germline CDR1 reads SGHAT; CDR2 reads FQNNGV. The CDR3 length is 18 residues. V lost 5 bases and J lost 8; bases outside the gene matches: 16. The chain's CDR3 is CASSTRLRLAGAWDEQFF. The CDR3 DNA reads TGTGCCAGCAGCACGCGACTCAGACTAGCGGGAGCGTGGGATGAGCAGTTCTTC.